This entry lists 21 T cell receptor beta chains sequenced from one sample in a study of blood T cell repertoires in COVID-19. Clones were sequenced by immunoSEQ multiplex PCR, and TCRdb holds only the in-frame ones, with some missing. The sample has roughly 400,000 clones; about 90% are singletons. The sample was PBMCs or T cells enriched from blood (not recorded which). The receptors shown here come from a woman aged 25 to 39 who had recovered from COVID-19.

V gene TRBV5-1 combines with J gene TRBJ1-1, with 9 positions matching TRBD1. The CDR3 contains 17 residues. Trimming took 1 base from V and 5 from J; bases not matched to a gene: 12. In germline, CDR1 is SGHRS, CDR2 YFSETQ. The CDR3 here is CASSLPRDRVLPTEAFF. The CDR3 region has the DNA TGCGCCAGCAGCTTGCCCCGGGACAGGGTACTCCCGACTGAAGCTTTCTTT. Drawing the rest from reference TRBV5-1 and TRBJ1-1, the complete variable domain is KAGVTQTPRYLIKTRGQQVTLSCSPISGHRSVSWYQQTPGQGLQFLFEYFSETQRNKGNFPGRFSGRQFSNSRSEMNVSTLELGDSALYLCASSLPRDRVLPTEAFFGQGTRLTVV.

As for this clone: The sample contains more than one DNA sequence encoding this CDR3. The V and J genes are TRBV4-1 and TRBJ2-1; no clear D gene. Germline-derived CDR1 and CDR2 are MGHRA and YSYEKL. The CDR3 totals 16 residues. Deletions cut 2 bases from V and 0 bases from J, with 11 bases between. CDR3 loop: CASSQLPTSSYNEQFF. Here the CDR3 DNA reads TGCGCCAGCAGCCAACTGCCTACGAGCTCCTACAATGAGCAGTTCTTC.

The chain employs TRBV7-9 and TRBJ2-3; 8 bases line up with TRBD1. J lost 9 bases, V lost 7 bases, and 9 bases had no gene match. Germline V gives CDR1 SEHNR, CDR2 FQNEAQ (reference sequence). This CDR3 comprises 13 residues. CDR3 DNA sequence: TGTGCCAGCACCCCCAGGGGGCCGTGGACGCAGTATTTT. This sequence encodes CASTPRGPWTQYF.

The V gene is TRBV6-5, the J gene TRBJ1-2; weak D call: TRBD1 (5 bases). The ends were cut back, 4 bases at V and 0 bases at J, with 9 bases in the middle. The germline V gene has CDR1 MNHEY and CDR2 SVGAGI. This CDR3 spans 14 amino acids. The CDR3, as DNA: TGTGCCAGCAGTTCGTACAGGACTAACTATGGCTACACCTTC. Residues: CASSSYRTNYGYTF.

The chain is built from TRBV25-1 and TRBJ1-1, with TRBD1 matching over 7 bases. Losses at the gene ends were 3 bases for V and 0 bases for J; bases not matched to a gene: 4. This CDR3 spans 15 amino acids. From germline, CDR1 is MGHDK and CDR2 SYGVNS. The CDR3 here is CASSDSTGLNTEAFF. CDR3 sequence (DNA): TGTGCCAGCAGTGATTCGACAGGGCTGAACACTGAAGCTTTCTTT.

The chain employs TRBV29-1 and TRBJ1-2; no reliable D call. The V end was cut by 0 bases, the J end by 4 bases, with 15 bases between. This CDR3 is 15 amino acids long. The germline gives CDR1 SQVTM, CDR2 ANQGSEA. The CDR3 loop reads CSVEDRIRTFYGYTF. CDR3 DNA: TGCAGCGTTGAAGATCGGATTAGGACTTTCTATGGCTACACCTTC.

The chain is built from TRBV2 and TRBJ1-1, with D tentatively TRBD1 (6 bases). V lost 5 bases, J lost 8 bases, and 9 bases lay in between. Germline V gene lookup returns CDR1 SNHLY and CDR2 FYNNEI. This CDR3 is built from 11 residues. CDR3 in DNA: TGTGCCAGCAGTTCAGGGGAAGAAGCTTTCTTT. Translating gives CASSSGEEAFF.

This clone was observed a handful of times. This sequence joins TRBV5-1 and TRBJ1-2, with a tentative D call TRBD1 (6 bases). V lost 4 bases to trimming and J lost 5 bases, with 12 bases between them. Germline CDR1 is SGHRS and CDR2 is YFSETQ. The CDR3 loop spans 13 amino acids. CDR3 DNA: TGCGCCAGCAGCGTGGACAGTCAGTATGGCTACACCTTC. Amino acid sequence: CASSVDSQYGYTF.

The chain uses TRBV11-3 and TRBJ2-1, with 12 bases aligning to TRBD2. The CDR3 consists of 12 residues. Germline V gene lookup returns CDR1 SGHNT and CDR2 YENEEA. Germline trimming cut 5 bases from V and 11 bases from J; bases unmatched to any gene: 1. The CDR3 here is CASSRTSGKQFF. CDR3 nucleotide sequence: TGTGCCAGCAGCCGGACTAGCGGGAAGCAGTTCTTC.

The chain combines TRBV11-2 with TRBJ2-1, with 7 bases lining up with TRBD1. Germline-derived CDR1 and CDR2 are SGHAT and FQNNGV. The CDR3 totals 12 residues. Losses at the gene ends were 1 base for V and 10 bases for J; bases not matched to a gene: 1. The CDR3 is CASSLGGGEQFF. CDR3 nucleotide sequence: TGTGCCAGCAGCTTAGGAGGGGGCGAGCAGTTCTTC.

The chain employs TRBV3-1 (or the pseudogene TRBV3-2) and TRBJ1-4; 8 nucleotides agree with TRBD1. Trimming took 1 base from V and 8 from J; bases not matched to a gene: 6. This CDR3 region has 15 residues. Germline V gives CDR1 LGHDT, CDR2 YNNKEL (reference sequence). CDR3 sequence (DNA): TGTGCCAGCAGCCAAGTAACAGGGGGAGGGGAAAAACTGTTTTTT. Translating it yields CASSQVTGGGEKLFF.

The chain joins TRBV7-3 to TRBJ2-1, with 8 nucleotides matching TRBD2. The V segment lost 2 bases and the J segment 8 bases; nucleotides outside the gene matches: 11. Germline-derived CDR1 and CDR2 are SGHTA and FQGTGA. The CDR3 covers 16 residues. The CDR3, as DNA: TGTGCCAGCAGCTTATATTCATCCATAGCGGGGTATGAGCAGTTCTTC. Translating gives CASSLYSSIAGYEQFF.

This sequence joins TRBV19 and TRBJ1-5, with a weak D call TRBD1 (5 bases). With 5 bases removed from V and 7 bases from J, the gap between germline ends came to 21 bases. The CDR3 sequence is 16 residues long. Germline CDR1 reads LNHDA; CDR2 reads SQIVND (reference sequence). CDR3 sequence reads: CASSGVDTRGNQPQHF. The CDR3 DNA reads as TGTGCCAGTAGTGGTGTGGACACCCGGGGGAACCAGCCCCAGCATTTT.

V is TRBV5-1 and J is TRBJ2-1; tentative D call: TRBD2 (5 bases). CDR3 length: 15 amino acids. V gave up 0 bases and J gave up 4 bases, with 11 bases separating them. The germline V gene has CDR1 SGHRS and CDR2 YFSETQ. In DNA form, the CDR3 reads TGCGCCAGCAGCTTGGGGACTGGGTTATACAATGAGCAGTTCTTC. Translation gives CASSLGTGLYNEQFF.

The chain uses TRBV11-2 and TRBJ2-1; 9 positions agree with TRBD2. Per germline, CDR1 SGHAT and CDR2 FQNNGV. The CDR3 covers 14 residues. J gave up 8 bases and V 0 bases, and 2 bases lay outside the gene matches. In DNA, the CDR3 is TGTGCCAGCAGCTTAGACCTAGCGGGATATGAGCAGTTCTTC. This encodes CASSLDLAGYEQFF.

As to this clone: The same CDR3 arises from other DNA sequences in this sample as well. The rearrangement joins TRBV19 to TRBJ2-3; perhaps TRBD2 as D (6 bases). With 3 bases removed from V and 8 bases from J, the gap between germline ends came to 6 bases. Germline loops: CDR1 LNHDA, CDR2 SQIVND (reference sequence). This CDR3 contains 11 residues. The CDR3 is CASSMGGTQYF. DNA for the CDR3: TGTGCCAGTAGTATGGGGGGTACGCAGTATTTT.

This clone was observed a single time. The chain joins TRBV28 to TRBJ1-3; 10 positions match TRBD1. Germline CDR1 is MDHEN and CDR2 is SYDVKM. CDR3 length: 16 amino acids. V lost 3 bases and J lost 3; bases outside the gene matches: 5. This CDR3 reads CASSFRQGAYGNTIYF. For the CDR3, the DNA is TGTGCCAGCAGTTTCCGACAGGGGGCTTATGGAAACACCATATATTTT.

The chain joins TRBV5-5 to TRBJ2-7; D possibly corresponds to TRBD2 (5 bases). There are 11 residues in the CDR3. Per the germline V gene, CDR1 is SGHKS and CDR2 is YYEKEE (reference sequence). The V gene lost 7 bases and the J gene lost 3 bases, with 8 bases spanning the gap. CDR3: CASGLSYEQYF. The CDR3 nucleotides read TGTGCCAGCGGACTGAGCTACGAGCAGTACTTC. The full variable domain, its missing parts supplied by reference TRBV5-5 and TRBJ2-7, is DAGVTQSPTHLIKTRGQQVTLRCSPISGHKSVSWYQQVLGQGPQFIFQYYEKEERGRGNFPDRFSARQFPNYSSELNVNALLLGDSALYLCASGLSYEQYFGPGTRLTVT.

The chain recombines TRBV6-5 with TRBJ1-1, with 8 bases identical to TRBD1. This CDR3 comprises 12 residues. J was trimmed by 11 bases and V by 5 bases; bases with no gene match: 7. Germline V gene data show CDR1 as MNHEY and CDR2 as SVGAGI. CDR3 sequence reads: CASSQRQGTAFF. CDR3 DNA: TGTGCCAGCAGTCAGAGACAGGGGACGGCTTTCTTT.

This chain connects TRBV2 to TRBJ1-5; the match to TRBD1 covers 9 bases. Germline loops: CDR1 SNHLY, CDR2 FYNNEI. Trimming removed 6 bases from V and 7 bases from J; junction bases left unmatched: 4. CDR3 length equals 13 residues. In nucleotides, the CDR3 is TGTGCCAGCAGGCCGGGACAGGGACAGCCCCAGCATTTT. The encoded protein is CASRPGQGQPQHF. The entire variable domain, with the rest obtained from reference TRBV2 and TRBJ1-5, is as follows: EPEVTQTPSHQVTQMGQEVILRCVPISNHLYFYWYRQILGQKVEFLVSFYNNEISEKSEIFDDQFSVERPDGSNFTLKIRSTKLEDSAMYFCASRPGQGQPQHFGDGTRLSIL.

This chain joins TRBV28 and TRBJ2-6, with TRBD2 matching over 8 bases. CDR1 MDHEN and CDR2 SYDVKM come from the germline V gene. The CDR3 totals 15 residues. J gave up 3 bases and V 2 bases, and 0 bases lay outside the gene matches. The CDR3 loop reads CASSLGTSGANVLTF. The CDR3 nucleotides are TGTGCCAGCAGTTTAGGGACTAGTGGGGCCAACGTCCTGACTTTC.